The subject of this entry is one T cell receptor beta chain. Its antigen is not identified. The entry originates in a study of cytomegalovirus exposure and HLA in healthy donors. Study at large: An early data release held tens of millions of unique TCRs from HLA-typed donors.

J gave up 2 bases and V 5 bases, and 10 bases lay outside the gene matches. CDR3 length: 16 amino acids. CDR1 and CDR2 (germline): SEHNR, FQNEAQ (reference sequence). In the PCR, 60 Vbeta and 13 Jbeta primers were used. The data were produced by immunoSEQ multiplex PCR, yet TCRdb's version contains in-frame clones alone and is incomplete. The sample has about 160,000 clones, around 84% seen once. Study results and caveats: Reports credit the classifier with highly specific, highly sensitive diagnosis of cytomegalovirus status.

This receptor was identified in a man between 18 and 29 years old in good health and CMV-seronegative. The J gene is TRBJ2-7, the V gene TRBV7-9, with 9 nucleotides matching TRBD1. The specimen was PBMCs. The chain's CDR3 is CASSTDRGWSAYEQYF. CDR3 nucleotides: TGTGCCAGCAGCACCGACAGGGGGTGGTCCGCCTACGAGCAGTACTTC.